What follows is one T cell receptor beta chain and its context. Sequencing used immunoSEQ multiplex PCR; TCRdb keeps in-frame clones, though not all of them. In the table there are more than 250,000 clones, approximately 90% of which are singletons. The entry originates in a study of blood T cell repertoires in COVID-19. Germline CDR1 and CDR2: SGHRS and YFSETQ. This CDR3 has 15 amino acids. Trimming stripped 0 bases from V and 2 bases from J, with 10 bases between. The chain combines TRBV5-1 with TRBJ2-3; perhaps TRBD1 as D (6 bases). What was sequenced was PBMCs or T cells enriched from blood (not recorded which). This clonotype was obtained from a woman aged 18-29 years who had recovered from COVID-19. CDR3 coding DNA: TGCGCCAGCAGCTTGGTGGGGGCCTCCACAGATACGCAGTATTTT. Its translation is CASSLVGASTDTQYF. Combining the CDR3 with reference TRBV5-1 and TRBJ2-3 gives the whole variable domain KAGVTQTPRYLIKTRGQQVTLSCSPISGHRSVSWYQQTPGQGLQFLFEYFSETQRNKGNFPGRFSGRQFSNSRSEMNVSTLELGDSALYLCASSLVGASTDTQYFGPGTRLTVL.